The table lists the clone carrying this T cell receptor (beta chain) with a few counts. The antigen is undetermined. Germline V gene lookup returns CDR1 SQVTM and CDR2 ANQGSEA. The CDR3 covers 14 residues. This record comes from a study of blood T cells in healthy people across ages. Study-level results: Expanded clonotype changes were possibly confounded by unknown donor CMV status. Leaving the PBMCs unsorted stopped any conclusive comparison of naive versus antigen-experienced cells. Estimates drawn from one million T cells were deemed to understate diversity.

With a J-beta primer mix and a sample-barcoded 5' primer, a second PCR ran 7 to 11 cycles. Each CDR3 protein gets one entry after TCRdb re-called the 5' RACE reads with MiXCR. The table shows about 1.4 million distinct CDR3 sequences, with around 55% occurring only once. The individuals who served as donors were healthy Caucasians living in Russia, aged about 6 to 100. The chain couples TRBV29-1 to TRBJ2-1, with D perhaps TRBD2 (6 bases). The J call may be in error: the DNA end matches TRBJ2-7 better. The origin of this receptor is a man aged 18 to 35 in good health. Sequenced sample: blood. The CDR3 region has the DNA TGCAGCGTTGCGACTAGGTTCTCCTACAATGAGCAGTACTTC. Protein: CSVATRFSYNEQYF.